Listed below are T cell receptor beta chains from one sample, sequenced in a study of T cell responses to AZD1222 COVID-19 vaccine. Clones were read by immunoSEQ multiplex PCR, and TCRdb kept only the in-frame ones, dropping some. The sample shows roughly 150,000 clones, approximately 91% of them seen only once. The sample in question was peripheral blood, obtained on day 0 of AZD1222 vaccination. The receptors were gathered from an adult in good health. CDR3s include the opening cysteine and the closing phenylalanine or tryptophan. The D gene is left open where the match is weak. Size is omitted from some rows. Given values are once, few, many or a class for expanded clones.

d_gene	j_gene	v_gene	abundance	CDR3aa	CDR3nt
TRBD2	TRBJ2-3	TRBV6-2/TRBV6-3	NA	CASSTLVASGPSTDTQYF	TGTGCCAGCAGTACCCTCGTCGCTAGCGGACCTAGCACAGATACGCAGTATTTT
NA	TRBJ2-5	TRBV7-2	NA	CASSRGAVETQYF	TGTGCCAGCAGCCGTGGGGCCGTTGAGACCCAGTACTTC
NA	TRBJ2-7	TRBV7-9	NA	CASSFVDRGRKEQYF	TGTGCCAGCAGCTTCGTCGATAGGGGCAGGAAAGAGCAGTACTTC
TRBD2	TRBJ2-5	TRBV9	NA	CASSVDSGREETQYF	TGTGCCAGCAGCGTCGATAGCGGGAGGGAAGAGACCCAGTACTTC
NA	TRBJ2-5	TRBV5-6	NA	CASSLGGAYQETQYF	TGTGCCAGCAGCTTGGGCGGGGCTTACCAAGAGACCCAGTACTTC
TRBD2	TRBJ2-4	TRBV5-4	NA	CASSLGGGPKNIQYF	TGTGCCAGCAGCCTAGGCGGGGGGCCTAAAAACATTCAGTACTTC
NA	TRBJ1-5	TRBV2	NA	CASADSNQPQHF	TGTGCCAGCGCGGATAGCAATCAGCCCCAGCATTTT
NA	TRBJ1-2	TRBV6-5	NA	CASSYGLGGGYTF	TGTGCCAGCAGTTACGGGTTAGGCGGCGGCTACACCTTC
NA	TRBJ2-3	TRBV5-6	NA	CASSFGSNTDTQYF	TGTGCCAGCAGCTTCGGCTCGAACACAGATACGCAGTATTTT
NA	TRBJ1-1	TRBV4-3	NA	CASSQGVGPPLNTEAFF	TGCGCCAGCAGCCAAGGAGTGGGACCGCCCCTTAACACTGAAGCTTTCTTT
TRBD1	TRBJ2-7	TRBV2	NA	CASRRQGSTYEQYF	TGTGCCAGCAGGAGACAGGGGTCAACCTACGAGCAGTACTTC
NA	TRBJ1-5	TRBV19	NA	CASTHRGVGVGANQPQHF	TGTGCCAGTACCCATAGGGGTGTGGGGGTCGGAGCAAATCAGCCCCAGCATTTT
NA	TRBJ1-1	TRBV30	NA	CAWSTRHKEAFF	TGTGCCTGGAGTACCCGTCACAAGGAAGCTTTCTTT
TRBD1	TRBJ1-5	TRBV28	NA	CASSVMGQGQSNQPQHF	TGTGCCAGCAGTGTTATGGGACAGGGGCAGAGCAATCAGCCCCAGCATTTT
NA	TRBJ1-4	TRBV27	few	CASSRGPTTNEKLFF	TGTGCCAGCAGTCGCGGACCCACAACTAATGAAAAACTGTTTTTT
NA	TRBJ2-1	TRBV28	NA	CASKSEAGANEQFF	TGTGCCAGCAAATCCGAGGCAGGGGCCAATGAGCAGTTCTTC
NA	TRBJ1-3	TRBV9	NA	CASSLSSGNTIYF	TGTGCCAGCAGTCTCTCCTCTGGAAACACCATATATTTT
TRBD1	TRBJ1-3	TRBV28	once	CASSLPGQGSGNTIYF	TGTGCCAGCAGCCTCCCGGGACAGGGTTCAGGAAACACCATATATTTT
TRBD1	TRBJ2-2	TRBV7-6	NA	CASSLEAGGVLGELFF	TGTGCCAGCAGCTTAGAGGCAGGGGGCGTACTCGGGGAGCTGTTTTTT
TRBD1	TRBJ2-5	TRBV5-1	NA	CASSLHGTGEETQYF	TGCGCCAGCAGCCTCCACGGGACAGGGGAAGAGACCCAGTACTTC
NA	TRBJ1-2	TRBV10-1	few	CAIRLGGPLSYGYTF	TGCGCCATCCGTCTGGGGGGTCCCTTGTCCTATGGCTACACCTTC
NA	TRBJ2-1	TRBV5-1	NA	CASSESQTGAAMFF	TGCGCCAGCAGCGAGAGCCAAACAGGAGCCGCTATGTTCTTC
NA	TRBJ2-3	TRBV13	NA	CASSLIRMGGTDTQYF	TGTGCCAGCAGCTTAATCCGGATGGGGGGCACAGATACGCAGTATTTT
NA	TRBJ1-1	TRBV28	NA	CASSWAADTREIEAFF	TGTGCCAGCAGTTGGGCCGCAGATACCCGGGAGATAGAAGCTTTCTTT
NA	TRBJ2-1	TRBV28	NA	CASSLSGERNEQFF	TGTGCCAGCAGTTTATCAGGGGAGCGCAATGAGCAGTTCTTC
NA	TRBJ2-1	TRBV5-1	NA	CASSLEQNNEQFF	TGCGCCAGCAGCTTGGAGCAAAACAATGAGCAGTTCTTC
NA	TRBJ1-1	TRBV7-9	NA	CASSLVREVAFF	TGTGCCAGCAGCTTAGTCAGGGAGGTAGCTTTCTTT
TRBD1	TRBJ1-4	TRBV3-1/TRBV3-2	NA	CASSPKGAGSSTNEKLFF	TGTGCCAGCAGCCCAAAGGGGGCCGGGAGCTCAACTAATGAAAAACTGTTTTTT
NA	TRBJ1-4	TRBV6-5	NA	CASSYSAREKLFF	TGTGCCAGCAGTTACTCGGCGCGTGAAAAACTGTTTTTT
NA	TRBJ2-7	TRBV5-4	NA	CASSSPGGGYEQYF	TGTGCCAGCAGCTCACCAGGGGGGGGATACGAGCAGTACTTC
NA	TRBJ2-7	TRBV7-2	NA	CASSLVGDLSEQYF	TGTGCCAGCAGCTTAGTAGGGGACCTCTCCGAGCAGTACTTC
NA	TRBJ1-5	TRBV19	NA	CASSINPGQPNQPQHF	TGTGCCAGTAGTATCAACCCCGGGCAGCCCAATCAGCCCCAGCATTTT
NA	TRBJ2-1	TRBV11-2	NA	CASSLSGGVNEQFF	TGTGCCAGCAGCCTGTCTGGGGGCGTGAATGAGCAGTTCTTC
NA	TRBJ1-2	TRBV4-3	NA	CASSPRLERGYTF	TGCGCCAGCAGCCCCCGGCTTGAGAGAGGCTACACCTTC